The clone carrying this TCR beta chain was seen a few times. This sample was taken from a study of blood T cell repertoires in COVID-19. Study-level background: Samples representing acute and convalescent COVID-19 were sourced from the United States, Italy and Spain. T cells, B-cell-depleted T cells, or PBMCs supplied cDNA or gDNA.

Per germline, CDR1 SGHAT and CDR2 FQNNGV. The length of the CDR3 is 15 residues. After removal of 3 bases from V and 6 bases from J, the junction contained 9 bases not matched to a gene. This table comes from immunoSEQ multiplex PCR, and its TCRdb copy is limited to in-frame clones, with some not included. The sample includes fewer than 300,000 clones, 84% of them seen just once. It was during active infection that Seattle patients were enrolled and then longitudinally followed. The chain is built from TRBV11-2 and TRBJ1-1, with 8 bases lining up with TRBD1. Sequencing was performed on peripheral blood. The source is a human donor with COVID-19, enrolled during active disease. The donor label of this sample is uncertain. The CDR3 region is CASSFRARGHSEAFF. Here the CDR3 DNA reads TGTGCCAGCAGCTTCCGTGCCAGGGGGCATTCTGAAGCTTTCTTT.